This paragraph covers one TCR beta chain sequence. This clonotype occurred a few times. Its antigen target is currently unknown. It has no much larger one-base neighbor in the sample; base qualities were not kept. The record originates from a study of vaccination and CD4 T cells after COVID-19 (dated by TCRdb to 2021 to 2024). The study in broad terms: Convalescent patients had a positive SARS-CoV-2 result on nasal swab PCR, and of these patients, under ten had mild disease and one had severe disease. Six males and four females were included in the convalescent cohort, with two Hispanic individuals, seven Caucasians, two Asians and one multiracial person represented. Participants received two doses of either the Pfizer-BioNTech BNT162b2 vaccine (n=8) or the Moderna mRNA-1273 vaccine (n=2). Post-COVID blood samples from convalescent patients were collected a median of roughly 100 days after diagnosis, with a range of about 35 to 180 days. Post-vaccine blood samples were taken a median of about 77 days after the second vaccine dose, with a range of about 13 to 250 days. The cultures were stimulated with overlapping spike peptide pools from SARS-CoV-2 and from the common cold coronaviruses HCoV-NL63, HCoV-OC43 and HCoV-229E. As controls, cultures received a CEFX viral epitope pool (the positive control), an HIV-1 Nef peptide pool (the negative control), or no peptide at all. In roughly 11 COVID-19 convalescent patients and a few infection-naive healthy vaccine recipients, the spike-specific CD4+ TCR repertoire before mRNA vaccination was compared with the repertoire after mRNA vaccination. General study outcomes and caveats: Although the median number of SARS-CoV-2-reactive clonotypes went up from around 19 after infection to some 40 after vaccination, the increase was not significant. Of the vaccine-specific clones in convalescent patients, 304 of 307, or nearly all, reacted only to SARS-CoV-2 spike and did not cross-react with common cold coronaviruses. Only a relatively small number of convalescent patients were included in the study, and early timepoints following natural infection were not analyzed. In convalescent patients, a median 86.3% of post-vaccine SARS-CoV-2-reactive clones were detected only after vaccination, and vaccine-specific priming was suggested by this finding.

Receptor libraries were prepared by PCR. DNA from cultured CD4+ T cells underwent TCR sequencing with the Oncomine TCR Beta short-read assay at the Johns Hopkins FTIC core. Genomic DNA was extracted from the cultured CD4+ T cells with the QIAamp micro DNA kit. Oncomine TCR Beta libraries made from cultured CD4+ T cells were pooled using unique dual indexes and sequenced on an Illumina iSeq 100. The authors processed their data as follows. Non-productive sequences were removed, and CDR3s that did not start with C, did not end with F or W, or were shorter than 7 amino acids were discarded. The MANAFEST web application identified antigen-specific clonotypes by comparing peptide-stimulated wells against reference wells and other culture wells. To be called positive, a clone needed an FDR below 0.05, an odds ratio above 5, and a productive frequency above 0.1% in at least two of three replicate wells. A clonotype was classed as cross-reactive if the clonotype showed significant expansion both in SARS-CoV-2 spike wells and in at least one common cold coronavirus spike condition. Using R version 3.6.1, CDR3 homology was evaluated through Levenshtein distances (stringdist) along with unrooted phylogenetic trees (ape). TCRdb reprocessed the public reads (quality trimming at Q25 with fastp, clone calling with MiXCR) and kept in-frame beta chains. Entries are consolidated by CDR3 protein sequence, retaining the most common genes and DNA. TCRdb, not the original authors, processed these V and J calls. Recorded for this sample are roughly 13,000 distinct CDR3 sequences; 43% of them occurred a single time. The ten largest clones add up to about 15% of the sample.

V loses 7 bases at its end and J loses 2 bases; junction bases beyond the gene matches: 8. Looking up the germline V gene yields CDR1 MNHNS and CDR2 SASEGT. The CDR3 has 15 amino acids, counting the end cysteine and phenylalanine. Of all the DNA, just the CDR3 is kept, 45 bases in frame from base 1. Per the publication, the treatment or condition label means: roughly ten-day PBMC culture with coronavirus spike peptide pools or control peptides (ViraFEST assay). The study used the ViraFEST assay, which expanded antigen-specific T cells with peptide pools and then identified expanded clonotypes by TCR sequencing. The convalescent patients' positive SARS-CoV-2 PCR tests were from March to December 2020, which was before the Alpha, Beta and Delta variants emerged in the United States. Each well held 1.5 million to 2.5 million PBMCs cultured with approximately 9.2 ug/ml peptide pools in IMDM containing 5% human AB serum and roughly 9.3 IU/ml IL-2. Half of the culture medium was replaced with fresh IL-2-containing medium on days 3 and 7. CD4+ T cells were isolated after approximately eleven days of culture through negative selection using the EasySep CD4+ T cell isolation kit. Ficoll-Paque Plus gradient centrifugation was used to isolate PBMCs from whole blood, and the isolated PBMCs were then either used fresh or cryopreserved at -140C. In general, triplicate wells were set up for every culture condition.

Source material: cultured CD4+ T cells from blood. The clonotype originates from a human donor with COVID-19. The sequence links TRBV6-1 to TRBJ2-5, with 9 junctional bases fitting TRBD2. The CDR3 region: CASIQAGGGQETQYF. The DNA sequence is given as TGTGCCAGCATCCAAGCGGGGGGAGGGCAAGAGACCCAGTACTTC.